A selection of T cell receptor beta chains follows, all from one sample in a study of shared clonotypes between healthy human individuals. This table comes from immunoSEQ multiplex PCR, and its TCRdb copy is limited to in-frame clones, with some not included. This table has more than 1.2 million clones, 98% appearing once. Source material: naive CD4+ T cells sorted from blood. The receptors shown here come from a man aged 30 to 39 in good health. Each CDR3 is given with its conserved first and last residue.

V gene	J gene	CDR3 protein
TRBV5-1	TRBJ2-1	CASSERSTGSSYNEQFF
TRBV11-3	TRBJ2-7	CASSKGQGRSYEQYF
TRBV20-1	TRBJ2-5	CSAREVETQYF
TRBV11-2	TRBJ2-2	CASSQGLAGGHYTGELFF
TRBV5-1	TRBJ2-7	CASSLRLAGPSDEQYF
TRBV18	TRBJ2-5	CASSPPMEARLTQYF
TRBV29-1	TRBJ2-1	CSVVTGGIGEQFF
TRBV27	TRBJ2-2	CASSFLAVANTGELFF
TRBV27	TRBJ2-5	CASSPDRTALQETQYF
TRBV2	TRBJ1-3	CASNNDKGSSGNTIYF
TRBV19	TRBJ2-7	CASRASGSTYEQYF
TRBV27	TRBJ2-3	CASSIRGTSTDTQYF
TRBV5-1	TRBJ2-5	CASKGSQETQYF
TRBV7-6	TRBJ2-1	CASSFSGPYNEQFF
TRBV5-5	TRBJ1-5	CASSLGGTVNQPQHF
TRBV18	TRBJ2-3	CASSPLPADTQYF
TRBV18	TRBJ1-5	CASSLWTVASNQPQHF
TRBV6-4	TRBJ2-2	CASKDSPVTGELFF
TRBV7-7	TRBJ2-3	CASSSYDSGTQYF
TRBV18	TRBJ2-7	CASSPSSYEQYF
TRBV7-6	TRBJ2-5	CASSSEGQKETQYF
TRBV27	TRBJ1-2	CASSRQGSYGYTF
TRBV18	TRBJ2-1	CASSLSSYNEQFF
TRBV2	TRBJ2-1	CASSEWVRGRSSYNEQFF
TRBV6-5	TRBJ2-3	CASRIAGVPDTQYF
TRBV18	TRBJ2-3	CASSPPGGTDTQYF
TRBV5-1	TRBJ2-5	CASSSRVAQETQYF
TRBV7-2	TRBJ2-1	CASSLGRGSPLNEQFF
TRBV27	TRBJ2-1	CASRQGSSYNEQFF
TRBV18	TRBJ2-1	CASSLLGTSGKLQFHEQFF
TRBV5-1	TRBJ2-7	CASSLSRGLVYEQYF
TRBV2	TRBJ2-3	CASSVDGPDTQYF
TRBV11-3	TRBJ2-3	CASSLGLAGGTDTQYF
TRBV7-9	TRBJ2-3	CAMDTTEGFGTDTQYF
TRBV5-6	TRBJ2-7	CASRRDFRSYEQYF
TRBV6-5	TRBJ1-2	CASSYFTGQGSNGYTF
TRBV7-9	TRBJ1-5	CASSLQGTSNNQPQHF
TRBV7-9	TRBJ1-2	CASSGWAGGLKNYGYTF
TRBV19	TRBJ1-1	CASSILGVTEAFF
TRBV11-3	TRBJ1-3	CASSYYRGLGNTIYF
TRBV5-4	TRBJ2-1	CASSLGLINEQFF
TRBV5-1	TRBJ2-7	CASSLAPAYQSEQYF